The 25 T cell receptor beta chains reported below all come from one sample, sequenced in a study of early T cells in non-severe SARS-CoV-2 infection. TCRdb fed the 5' RACE reads into MiXCR, producing one record per CDR3 protein. In the table there are tens of thousands of distinct CDR3 sequences, about 15% of which are singletons. Source: whole blood, taken at baseline. The receptors were sampled from an adult who was a healthcare worker with PCR-confirmed SARS-CoV-2 infection or an uninfected control (not recorded which).

The chain recombines TRBV27 with TRBJ2-7, with TRBD1 matching over 7 bases. The junction had 9 bases not matched to a gene; V was cut back by 6 bases and J by 4 bases. Germline loops: CDR1 MNHEY, CDR2 SMNVEV (reference sequence). This CDR3 region has 14 residues. CDR3 coding DNA: TGTGCCAGCAGGAGACAGGGTTGGGAATACGAGCAGTACTTC. This translates into CASRRQGWEYEQYF.

This clonotype came up many times. The genes are TRBV7-3 and TRBJ2-1; TRBD2 matches 8 bases. The trim removed 2 bases at V and 7 bases at J, leaving 7 bases unmatched. CDR3 length: 15 amino acids. Germline V gene sequence: CDR1 SGHTA, CDR2 FQGTGA. The CDR3 DNA sequence: TGTGCCAGCAGCTTATCAGCGGGAGTCTCTAATGAGCAGTTCTTC. Encoded protein: CASSLSAGVSNEQFF.

The chain recombines TRBV2 with TRBJ2-2; 9 bases agree with TRBD1. The trim removed 6 bases at V and 5 bases at J, leaving 7 bases unmatched. CDR3 size: 15 residues. Germline CDR1 SNHLY, CDR2 FYNNEI. CDR3 nucleotide sequence: TGTGCCAGCAGGGCCGGGACAGGGATAACCGGGGAGCTGTTTTTT. As protein: CASRAGTGITGELFF.

CDR3 nucleotides: TGCGCCAGCAGCGTTGGACAGGGAGGGTACGAGCAGTACTTC. It codes for CASSVGQGGYEQYF. The V gene is TRBV5-1, the J gene TRBJ2-7, with D possibly matching TRBD1 (8 bases). The CDR3 spans 14 residues. The V gene lost 4 bases and the J gene lost 4 bases, with 15 bases spanning the gap. CDR1 SGHRS and CDR2 YFSETQ come from the germline V gene.

The genes are TRBV5-1 and TRBJ2-2; weak D call: TRBD1 (6 bases). The CDR3 extends over 15 amino acids. CDR1 is SGHRS and CDR2 is YFSETQ in the germline V gene. The V end lost 0 bases, the J end lost 5 bases, and 11 bases lay between the germline ends. CDR3 sequence: CASSLGHRDTGELFF. CDR3 in DNA: TGCGCCAGCAGCTTGGGCCACAGGGATACCGGGGAGCTGTTTTTT.

The chain joins TRBV5-1 to TRBJ2-1; no definite D call. Germline V CDR1 and CDR2: SGHRS, YFSETQ. V gave up 0 bases and J gave up 0 bases, with 10 bases separating them. This CDR3 spans 16 amino acids. CDR3 sequence reads: CASSLEGGLSYNEQFF. The CDR3 DNA is TGCGCCAGCAGCTTGGAGGGTGGGCTCTCCTACAATGAGCAGTTCTTC.

The genes are TRBV12-3 or TRBV12-4 and TRBJ2-1; tentatively, D is TRBD1 or TRBD2 (5 bases each). V gave up 4 bases and J gave up 5 bases, with 9 bases separating them. This CDR3 spans 13 amino acids. The CDR3, as DNA: TGTGCCAGCAGTTCAAGGGGAGACAATGAGCAGTTCTTC. Translating it yields CASSSRGDNEQFF.

This clonotype is judged medium-sized (0.01 to 0.1%). The J gene is TRBJ2-5, the V gene TRBV7-6; D remains ambiguous. Trimming cost V 3 bases and J 5 bases, with 10 bases left between them. The CDR3 contains 13 residues. Germline V gene lookup returns CDR1 SGHVS and CDR2 FNYEAQ. The DNA for the CDR3 is TGTGCCAGCAGCTTTTCCCGGCAGGAGACCCAGTACTTC. Protein product: CASSFSRQETQYF.

This clonotype was seen at least ten times. This chain uses TRBV20-1 with TRBJ1-2; D not resolved. The germline V and J ends were trimmed by 5 bases and 4 bases, with 11 bases remaining between them. Germline CDR1 and CDR2: DFQATT and SNEGSKA (reference sequence). This CDR3 is 12 amino acids long. The CDR3 loop reads CSAEPVGYGYTF. As DNA, the CDR3 is TGCAGTGCTGAGCCCGTTGGCTATGGCTACACCTTC.

This clonotype was found many times. This chain joins TRBV30 and TRBJ1-2; 8 positions match TRBD1. The V gene end was trimmed by 0 bases and the J gene end by 4 bases; junction bases not matched to a gene: 7. The CDR3 spans 15 residues. CDR1 and CDR2 from the germline V gene are GTSNPN and SVGIG (reference sequence). CDR3: CAWSVTGGSIYGYTF. CDR3 nucleotide sequence: TGTGCCTGGAGTGTAACAGGGGGATCCATCTATGGCTACACCTTC. Filled out from reference TRBV30 and TRBJ1-2, the complete variable domain reads SQTIHQWPATLVQPVGSPLSLECTVEGTSNPNLYWYRQAAGRGLQLLFYSVGIGQISSEVPQNLSASRPQDRQFILSSKKLLLSDSGFYLCAWSVTGGSIYGYTFGSGTRLTVV.

The chain couples TRBV28 to TRBJ1-5; D perhaps matches TRBD1 (6 bases). Looked up from germline, CDR1 is MDHEN and CDR2 is SYDVKM. Trimming took 3 bases from V and 4 from J, leaving 16 bases between them. The CDR3 covers 16 residues. The CDR3 DNA is TGTGCCAGCAGTTTCCTATTACAGGGTGGGAATCAGCCCCAGCATTTT. It codes for CASSFLLQGGNQPQHF.

The genes are TRBV28 and TRBJ1-3; tentatively, D is TRBD1 (6 bases). CDR3 length: 13 amino acids. Trimming stripped 8 bases from V and 0 bases from J, with 8 bases between. Per the germline V gene, CDR1 is MDHEN and CDR2 is SYDVKM. CDR3 coding DNA: TGTGCCAGCGGGGGGCTCTCTGGAAACACCATATATTTT. Translating it yields CASGGLSGNTIYF.

This clonotype has only a few counts. This chain joins TRBV7-6 and TRBJ2-7; 9 nucleotides match TRBD1. The CDR3 has 14 residues. The V and J ends lost 5 bases and 6 bases, in that order; junction bases with no gene match: 8. Germline V gene data show CDR1 as SGHVS and CDR2 as FNYEAQ. The CDR3 DNA is TGTGCCAGCAGCCCGGGACAGGGCGCGGGCGAGCAGTACTTC. Translated, it gives CASSPGQGAGEQYF. Filled out from reference TRBV7-6 and TRBJ2-7, the complete variable domain reads GAGVSQSPRYKVTKRGQDVALRCDPISGHVSLYWYRQALGQGPEFLTYFNYEAQQDKSGLPNDRFSAERPEGSISTLTIQRTEQRDSAMYRCASSPGQGAGEQYFGPGTRLTVT.

This clonotype occurred a few times. This sequence joins TRBV4-1 and TRBJ2-7; 7 nucleotides line up with TRBD2. Germline-derived CDR1 and CDR2 are MGHRA and YSYEKL. The CDR3 spans 15 residues. The ends lost 3 bases at V and 0 bases at J; junction bases unmatched: 5. The CDR3 nucleotides are TGCGCCAGCAGCCACATCGGGAGGAGCTCCTACGAGCAGTACTTC. Translation gives CASSHIGRSSYEQYF.

This clonotype was counted only a few times. The chain links TRBV5-6 to TRBJ1-1, with D possibly TRBD1 on 6 matching bases. Per germline, CDR1 SGHDT and CDR2 YYEEEE. V lost 8 bases to trimming and J lost 0 bases, with 11 bases between them. This CDR3 is built from 13 residues. Written as DNA, the CDR3 is TGTGCCAGTTCTGGGACATTGAACACTGAAGCTTTCTTT. Its protein product is CASSGTLNTEAFF.

The rearrangement links TRBV6-5 to TRBJ1-2; no firm D call. The CDR3 spans 13 residues. Trimming left V 4 bases short and J 8 bases short, with 14 bases between. CDR1 is MNHEY, CDR2 SVGAGI, per germline. DNA of the CDR3: TGTGCCAGCAGTTTTAACCGGGCAAAAGGCTACACCTTC. Amino acids: CASSFNRAKGYTF.

This clonotype was seen many times. The chain has TRBV11-2 and TRBJ2-1, with 9 nucleotides matching TRBD1. With V trimmed by 0 bases and J by 4 bases, 1 base remained unmatched. The CDR3 is made up of 15 amino acids. CDR1 and CDR2 (germline): SGHAT, FQNNGV. The CDR3 sequence: CASSLEGQGYNEQFF. The CDR3 nucleotides are TGTGCCAGCAGCTTAGAGGGACAGGGATACAATGAGCAGTTCTTC.

This clonotype was counted ten times or more. The chain joins TRBV27 to TRBJ1-2; tentative D call: TRBD1 (5 bases). This CDR3 has 15 amino acids. Germline V gives CDR1 MNHEY, CDR2 SMNVEV (reference sequence). Trimming cost V 5 bases and J 3 bases, with 16 bases left between them. DNA of the CDR3: TGTGCCAGCAGTCCGCGTACCGGGACGTACTATGGCTACACCTTC. This sequence encodes CASSPRTGTYYGYTF.

The V and J genes are TRBV2 and TRBJ2-1; no definite D call. Germline CDR1 and CDR2: SNHLY and FYNNEI. Trimming left V 3 bases short and J 8 bases short, with 17 bases between. The CDR3 runs 15 residues. CDR3 sequence (DNA): TGTGCCAGCAGTGATACCCTTCTAGGGTCCGATGAGCAGTTCTTC. The encoded protein is CASSDTLLGSDEQFF.

Ten or more counts support this clonotype. This chain uses TRBV27 with TRBJ2-4; possible D gene TRBD2, 8 bases. Germline V gene sequence: CDR1 MNHEY, CDR2 SMNVEV (reference sequence). The ends were cut back, 5 bases at V and 1 base at J, with 21 bases in the middle. There are 18 residues in the CDR3. The CDR3 sequence: CASSPQTGTSDAKNIQYF. CDR3 sequence (DNA): TGTGCCAGCAGTCCCCAGACAGGGACTAGTGATGCCAAAAACATTCAGTACTTC.

The J gene is TRBJ2-2, the V gene TRBV27; D may be TRBD2 (5 bases). The CDR3 is 13 amino acids. The V end was cut by 11 bases, the J end by 5 bases, with 15 bases between. Germline V gives CDR1 MNHEY, CDR2 SMNVEV (reference sequence). The CDR3 reads CAVSGGGTGELFF. As DNA, the CDR3 is TGTGCCGTATCCGGAGGCGGGACCGGGGAGCTGTTTTTT.

There are many counts of this clonotype. The chain couples TRBV20-1 to TRBJ2-7; D not certain. Trimming cost V 6 bases and J 5 bases, with 11 bases left between them. The CDR3 runs 11 residues. CDR1 is DFQATT, CDR2 SNEGSKA, per germline (reference sequence). The chain's CDR3 is CSATTANEQYF. For the CDR3, the DNA is TGCAGTGCAACTACAGCGAACGAGCAGTACTTC.

This chain connects TRBV29-1 to TRBJ1-2; D remains ambiguous. Trimming cost V 7 bases and J 6 bases, with 3 bases left between them. This CDR3 region has 8 residues. CDR1 and CDR2 (germline): SQVTM, ANQGSEA. The CDR3 nucleotides are TGCAGCGCTGATGGCTACACCTTC. This sequence encodes CSADGYTF.

This chain connects TRBV20-1 to TRBJ2-3; D gene uncertain. The CDR3 consists of 13 residues. CDR1 is DFQATT, CDR2 SNEGSKA, per germline (reference sequence). The CDR3 DNA sequence: TGCAGGGCCTCCCATAGAAGCACAGATACGCAGTATTTT. This sequence encodes CRASHRSTDTQYF.

The chain uses TRBV11-2 and TRBJ2-1, with TRBD2 matching over 10 bases. The CDR3 extends over 15 amino acids. The V gene's germline CDR1 is SGHAT and CDR2 FQNNGV. J lost 8 bases, V lost 3 bases, and 7 bases had no gene match. CDR3 region: CASSFGLAGVDEQFF. CDR3 in DNA: TGTGCCAGCAGCTTTGGCCTAGCGGGAGTGGATGAGCAGTTCTTC.